The clone carrying this TCR beta chain was picked up many times. Antigen unknown. Amplification of TCR alpha and beta CDR3 regions from RNA used iRepertoire nested multiplex PCR. For one-step reverse transcription and amplification, roughly 100-400 ng of tissue mRNA or PBMC total RNA was used. TCRdb analysed the multiplex PCR reads with MiXCR anew, one entry per CDR3 protein. The data show more than 110,000 distinct CDR3 sequences, approximately 39% seen once. This record belongs to a study of glioma-infiltrating T cells. Study-level points and caveats: Above-expected tissue-blood divergence occurred in all gliomas, most in low-grade ones. Very few CDR3 sequences were shared between tissue and blood.

After removal of 5 bases from V and 2 bases from J, the junction contained 5 bases not matched to a gene. The germline V gene has CDR1 MNHNS and CDR2 SASEGT. The CDR3 contains 15 residues. V usage is TRBV6-1 and J usage is TRBJ2-2, with 7 positions matching TRBD2. The clonotype originates from a human donor with low-grade glioma or glioblastoma, undergoing nonglioma brain surgery, or in good health (not recorded which). Source material: glioma tissue, nonneoplastic brain tissue, or PBMCs (not recorded which). The DNA of the CDR3 is TGTGCCAGCAGTAGGACTAGTCCAAACACCGGGGAGCTGTTTTTT. It yields the protein CASSRTSPNTGELFF.